One and the same sample provided the 30 T cell receptor beta chains below, sequenced in a study of T cell clones after liver transplantation. TCRdb's copy holds only in-frame clones and misses some; the assay was immunoSEQ multiplex PCR. The repertoire consists of tens of thousands of clones, with about 95% occurring once and the leading ten covering approximately 26%. Sample: CD8+ T cells from blood, taken 12 months after liver transplant. Receptors were obtained from a human patient who received a liver transplant. Part of the T cell pool may stem from the graft donor.

This clone was recorded once. The chain links TRBV11-2 to TRBJ2-7, with D uncertain. The germline V gene has CDR1 SGHAT and CDR2 FQNNGV. Trimming removed 1 base from V and 2 bases from J, with 3 bases in between. This CDR3 comprises 12 residues. The CDR3 nucleotides read TGTGCCAGCAGCTTAGGGACCTACGAGCAGTACTTC. Its protein product is CASSLGTYEQYF.

The chain recombines TRBV15 with TRBJ1-5; D is perhaps TRBD1 (5 bases). This CDR3 is 14 amino acids long. V lost 0 bases and J 7 bases, leaving 10 bases between the germline ends. The germline gives CDR1 LNHNV, CDR2 YYDKDF (reference sequence). The CDR3, as DNA: TGTGCCACCAGCAGAGATCTTGGGGCGCAGCCCCAGCATTTT. The encoded protein is CATSRDLGAQPQHF.

The chain employs TRBV19 and TRBJ1-3, with D possibly TRBD1 on 6 matching bases. The CDR3 extends over 16 amino acids. The germline gives CDR1 LNHDA, CDR2 SQIVND (reference sequence). V was clipped by 1 base and J by 4 bases, with 14 bases between them. The CDR3: CASSIVPGAEGNTIYF. The CDR3, as DNA: TGTGCCAGTAGTATAGTCCCGGGGGCGGAAGGAAACACCATATATTTT.

CDR3 DNA sequence: TGTGCCAGCAGTTTAGCGGTAGGGAACGTGGTTGGAGATACGCAGTATTTT. This codes for CASSLAVGNVVGDTQYF. The J gene is TRBJ2-3, the V gene TRBV27, with no clear D. The CDR3 has 17 amino acids. Germline CDR1 MNHEY, CDR2 SMNVEV (reference sequence). Trimming stripped 2 bases from V and 5 bases from J, with 20 bases between.

The rearrangement links TRBV19 to TRBJ2-3, with D perhaps matching TRBD2 (5 bases). CDR3 length equals 13 residues. Trimming took off 5 bases at V and 6 bases at J, with 12 bases between the two ends. Germline V gene data show CDR1 as LNHDA and CDR2 as SQIVND (reference sequence). The CDR3 is CASSGWEMDTQYF. The CDR3 coding sequence is TGTGCCAGTAGTGGCTGGGAGATGGATACGCAGTATTTT.

The chain employs TRBV19 and TRBJ2-1, with a weak D call TRBD2 (5 bases). V was cut by 3 bases and J by 7 bases, with 7 bases left in between. CDR3 size: 12 residues. The V gene's germline CDR1 is LNHDA and CDR2 SQIVND (reference sequence). The CDR3 region is CASSMSGNEQFF. The CDR3 DNA reads as TGTGCCAGTAGTATGTCGGGGAATGAGCAGTTCTTC.

The chain carries TRBV6-1 and TRBJ1-2, with 10 bases identical to TRBD1. V dropped 2 bases and J dropped 2; count of bases not matched to a gene: 8. The CDR3 is 17 amino acids. CDR1 and CDR2 from the germline V gene are MNHNS and SASEGT. The CDR3 reads CASSESMGQGINYGYTF. The CDR3 region has the DNA TGTGCCAGCAGTGAATCTATGGGACAGGGGATCAACTATGGCTACACCTTC.

In its sample, this clone was seen once. The V gene is TRBV18, the J gene TRBJ2-7, with 11 bases lining up with TRBD2. V lost 5 bases and J lost 4; bases outside the gene matches: 10. Germline values: CDR1 KGHSH, CDR2 LQKENI. This CDR3 has 16 residues. The CDR3 spells CASSSPLAGGRYEQYF. Written as DNA, the CDR3 is TGTGCCAGCTCATCCCCCTTAGCGGGAGGGAGGTACGAGCAGTACTTC.

The genes are TRBV18 and TRBJ2-7, with a tentative D call TRBD2 (5 bases). The V end lost 6 bases, the J end lost 2 bases, and 11 bases lay between the germline ends. The CDR3 loop spans 13 amino acids. Germline-derived CDR1 and CDR2 are KGHSH and LQKENI. The CDR3 protein is CASSGGNTYEQYF. The CDR3 DNA is TGTGCCAGCTCCGGAGGCAATACCTACGAGCAGTACTTC. Full variable domain (missing parts from reference TRBV18 and TRBJ2-7): NAGVMQNPRHLVRRRGQEARLRCSPMKGHSHVYWYRQLPEEGLKFMVYLQKENIIDESGMPKERFSAEFPKEGPSILRIQQVVRGDSAAYFCASSGGNTYEQYFGPGTRLTVT.

The DNA for the CDR3 is TGTGCCAGCAGTTACCGAGACACCTACGAGCAGTACTTC. This translates into CASSYRDTYEQYF. This sequence joins TRBV6-6 and TRBJ2-7; unclear D gene. Germline V gives CDR1 MNHNY, CDR2 SVGAGI (reference sequence). This CDR3 comprises 13 residues. The V gene lost 2 bases and the J gene lost 2 bases, with 7 bases spanning the gap.

This clone has only one observation. The chain employs TRBV5-6 and TRBJ2-7, with D hard to call. Trimming shortened V by 4 bases and J by 0 bases, and 8 bases separated the two germline ends. This CDR3 spans 13 amino acids. The germline CDR1 and CDR2 sequences are SGHDT and YYEEEE. The CDR3 loop is CASSPQSSYEQYF. CDR3 DNA sequence: TGTGCCAGCAGCCCTCAGAGCTCCTACGAGCAGTACTTC.

This chain links TRBV6-5 with TRBJ1-6, with D tentatively TRBD1 (6 bases). Trimming took off 2 bases at V and 14 bases at J, with 13 bases between the two ends. Germline V gene sequence: CDR1 MNHEY, CDR2 SVGAGI. The CDR3 sequence is 13 residues long. The CDR3 loop reads CASSYPQGQALHF. In DNA form, the CDR3 reads TGTGCCAGCAGTTACCCACAGGGCCAGGCCCTCCACTTT.

The rearrangement links TRBV4-2 to TRBJ2-6; the match to TRBD2 covers 7 bases. The CDR3 runs 20 residues. Germline CDR1 LGHNA, CDR2 YNFKEQ. V trimming: 1 base; J trimming: 0 bases; junction bases outside the gene matches: 12. The CDR3 loop reads CASSQAKRGVDHSGANVLTF. The CDR3 DNA reads as TGTGCCAGCAGCCAAGCTAAGCGGGGAGTGGACCACTCTGGGGCCAACGTCCTGACTTTC.

This clone was seen just once. One junction end disagrees with the germline gene, perhaps due to a read error. The same CDR3 arises from other DNA sequences in this sample as well. This rearrangement joins TRBV6-1 to TRBJ2-7; 9 bases fit TRBD2. The germline V gene has CDR1 MNHNS and CDR2 SASEGT. The CDR3 has 15 amino acids. CDR3 amino acids: CASSEGGSGSNEQYF. In nucleotides, the CDR3 is TGTGCCAGCAGTGAAGGTGGTAGCGGGAGTAACGAGCAATACTTC.

The chain combines TRBV27 with TRBJ2-7; TRBD1 agrees at 7 bases. The junction had 6 bases not matched to a gene; V was cut back by 3 bases and J by 1 base. Germline-derived CDR1 and CDR2 are MNHEY and SMNVEV (reference sequence). The CDR3 covers 15 residues. CDR3 sequence reads: CASSFLWDSSYEQYF. In DNA form, the CDR3 reads TGTGCCAGCAGTTTCCTCTGGGACAGTTCCTACGAGCAGTACTTC.

This chain joins TRBV6-5 and TRBJ2-7, with no clear D. Germline values: CDR1 MNHEY, CDR2 SVGAGI. The CDR3 extends over 13 amino acids. Trimming removed 0 bases at V and 2 bases at J, with 5 bases between. CDR3 region: CASSYSGAYEQYF. In DNA, the CDR3 is TGTGCCAGCAGTTACTCAGGAGCCTACGAGCAGTACTTC.

V gene TRBV27 combines with J gene TRBJ2-7; no clear D. The CDR3 is made up of 12 amino acids. The germline CDR1 and CDR2 sequences are MNHEY and SMNVEV (reference sequence). V was cut by 5 bases and J by 9 bases, with 14 bases left in between. As DNA, the CDR3 is TGTGCCAGCAGTCCAAACTCCGTGGGGCAGTACTTC. Protein product: CASSPNSVGQYF.

The chain joins TRBV9 to TRBJ2-2; D call uncertain. The CDR3 runs to 15 residues. From germline, CDR1 is SGDLS and CDR2 YYNGEE. Between the trimmed V and J ends, which lost 4 bases and 5 bases, there was a span of 15 bases. This CDR3 is CASSPRRMKTGELFF. CDR3 bases: TGTGCCAGCAGCCCGAGAAGGATGAAGACCGGGGAGCTGTTTTTT.

The genes are TRBV13 and TRBJ2-1; D is unclear. CDR3 length: 14 amino acids. Germline CDR1 is PRHDT and CDR2 is FYEKMQ (reference sequence). Trimming removed 1 base at V and 8 bases at J, with 12 bases between. The CDR3 reads CASSLVGKTHEQFF. CDR3 sequence (DNA): TGTGCCAGCAGCTTAGTGGGCAAAACCCATGAGCAGTTCTTC.

The chain recombines TRBV21-1 with TRBJ1-1. TRBV21-1 is a listed pseudogene. This CDR3 is 14 amino acids long. CDR3 DNA sequence: TGTGCCAGCAGCAACACCGAAACGAACACTGAAGCTTTCTTT. It is translated as CASSNTETNTEAFF.

The chain is built from TRBV19 and TRBJ2-7; 7 nucleotides agree with TRBD1. J was trimmed by 6 bases and V by 5 bases; bases with no gene match: 4. Germline V CDR1 and CDR2: LNHDA, SQIVND (reference sequence). The CDR3 extends over 12 amino acids. CDR3 sequence: CASSPTGAEQYF. Written as DNA, the CDR3 is TGTGCCAGTAGTCCCACAGGGGCCGAGCAGTACTTC.

J is TRBJ1-2 and V is TRBV2; D remains unclear. Germline V CDR1 and CDR2: SNHLY, FYNNEI. The CDR3 is made up of 15 amino acids. V was cut by 4 bases and J by 7 bases, with 19 bases left in between. The CDR3 nucleotides read TGTGCCAGCAGTGTCAATTTGGTAGGAGTGGGTGGCTACACCTTC. Protein sequence: CASSVNLVGVGGYTF.

The V and J genes are TRBV5-1 and TRBJ2-3, with D perhaps being TRBD1 or TRBD2 (5 bases each). Trimming cost V 0 bases and J 5 bases, with 13 bases left between them. CDR3 length: 15 amino acids. The germline V gene has CDR1 SGHRS and CDR2 YFSETQ. CDR3 in amino acids: CASSLEGTPLDTQYF. The CDR3, as DNA: TGCGCCAGCAGCTTGGAAGGGACCCCCTTAGATACGCAGTATTTT.

The V and J genes are TRBV6-6 and TRBJ1-2; D may be TRBD1 (5 bases). The CDR3 length is 14 residues. Germline V CDR1 and CDR2: MNHNY, SVGAGI (reference sequence). Trimming shortened V by 2 bases and J by 5 bases, and 12 bases separated the two germline ends. The CDR3 nucleotides read TGTGCCAGCAGTTACGGGGGGACCAAATATGGCTACACCTTC. It codes for CASSYGGTKYGYTF.

The CDR3 nucleotides read TGTGCCAGCAGTTTATTAGCGGGAGCCCATTTAGAGCAGTACTTC. Protein: CASSLLAGAHLEQYF. V is TRBV28 and J is TRBJ2-7; TRBD2 matches 9 bases. The CDR3 is made up of 15 amino acids. Germline CDR1 MDHEN, CDR2 SYDVKM. V was clipped by 1 base and J by 7 bases; unmatched bases: 8.

This clone appeared a few times. This sequence joins TRBV2 and TRBJ1-5; D not resolved. Germline CDR1 is SNHLY and CDR2 is FYNNEI. Trimming pared 2 bases from V and 2 bases from J, leaving 10 bases between. This CDR3 comprises 15 residues. Written as DNA, the CDR3 is TGTGCCAGCAGTGAATATCTTATGGGCAATCAGCCCCAGCATTTT. It codes for CASSEYLMGNQPQHF.

The chain combines TRBV28 with TRBJ2-5; TRBD2 aligns across 14 bases. The V gene's germline CDR1 is MDHEN and CDR2 SYDVKM. The CDR3 is 18 amino acids. The ends lost 3 bases at V and 3 bases at J; junction bases unmatched: 9. The CDR3 reads CASSLWPTTSGREETQYF. Here the CDR3 DNA reads TGTGCCAGCAGTTTGTGGCCCACGACTAGCGGGAGGGAAGAGACCCAGTACTTC. Full variable domain (outside the CDR3, taken from reference TRBV28 and TRBJ2-5): DVKVTQSSRYLVKRTGEKVFLECVQDMDHENMFWYRQDPGLGLRLIYFSYDVKMKEKGDIPEGYSVSREKKERFSLILESASTNQTSMYLCASSLWPTTSGREETQYFGPGTRLLVL.

The chain recombines TRBV7-2 with TRBJ2-1; D ambiguous. Trimming stripped 8 bases from V and 0 bases from J, with 14 bases between. Germline V gene lookup returns CDR1 SGHTA and CDR2 FQGNSA. This CDR3 spans 15 amino acids. This chain's CDR3 is CASFRRSPSYNEQFF. DNA of the CDR3: TGTGCCAGCTTCCGACGGTCCCCCTCCTACAATGAGCAGTTCTTC.

The chain employs TRBV27 and TRBJ2-1; D is ambiguous. The CDR3 extends over 11 amino acids. V was clipped by 9 bases and J by 6 bases, with 9 bases between them. The germline CDR1 and CDR2 sequences are MNHEY and SMNVEV (reference sequence). CDR3 sequence reads: CASLLGNEQFF. CDR3 nucleotides: TGTGCCAGTCTGCTAGGCAATGAGCAGTTCTTC.

CDR3 in amino acids: CASRREKADLLGANVLTF. CDR3 nucleotide sequence: TGTGCCAGTAGAAGAGAAAAAGCCGATCTACTCGGAGCCAACGTCCTGACTTTC. The V gene is TRBV19, the J gene TRBJ2-6; D remains ambiguous. The CDR3 spans 18 residues. The V end was cut by 6 bases, the J end by 7 bases, with 25 bases between. Germline CDR1 and CDR2: LNHDA and SQIVND (reference sequence).